A selection of T cell receptor beta chains follows, all from one sample in a study of T cells in Graves' hyperthyroidism and ophthalmopathy. TCRdb processed the multiplex PCR reads anew with MiXCR; each CDR3 protein has one entry. The table lists fewer than 350,000 distinct CDR3 sequences, roughly 18% of them singletons, with around 54% in the top ten. The specimen sequenced was blood. These receptors originate from a woman aged 45 to 65 with Graves' hyperthyroidism. Each CDR3 is given with its conserved first and last residue. Each record gives: D gene, V gene, clone size, J gene, CDR3 DNA, CDR3 protein. A D gene is named only where the DNA matches it firmly. The size of a clone is reported for some rows only, either as once, few or many, or as a class for expanded clones.

.	TRBV20-1	many	TRBJ2-7	TGCAGTGCCCCGTACGCGGAATATCCCTACGAGCAGTACTTC	CSAPYAEYPYEQYF
TRBD2	TRBV5-8	many	TRBJ2-3	TGTGCCAGCAGCTTTGCGGGGGGCCGTTCCACAGATACGCAGTATTTT	CASSFAGGRSTDTQYF
.	TRBV3-1	many	TRBJ1-2	TGTGCCAGCAGCCAAGTGGAGGCAGGGCGAGGCTACACCTTC	CASSQVEAGRGYTF
.	TRBV7-6	many	TRBJ2-3	TGTGCCAGCAGCTTAGCAGGAGACACAGATACGCAGTATTTT	CASSLAGDTDTQYF
TRBD1	TRBV29-1	few	TRBJ1-2	TGCAGCGTTTCTCCGGGACAGGGAGATCCATCCGGCTACACCTTC	CSVSPGQGDPSGYTF
TRBD1	TRBV12-3/TRBV12-4	many	TRBJ1-1	TGTGCCAGCAGTCCGGATAGGGACAGGGAAGCTTTCTTT	CASSPDRDREAFF
TRBD2	TRBV11-2	many	TRBJ2-3	TGTGCCAGCAGCTTACTCGGGAGGCATGATCATCGCACAGATACGCAGTATTTT	CASSLLGRHDHRTDTQYF
TRBD1	TRBV30	few	TRBJ2-7	TGTGCCTGGAGTGGCTCTGGGACAGGGAGCTACGAGCAGTACTTC	CAWSGSGTGSYEQYF
.	TRBV6-1	few	TRBJ2-5	TGTGCCAGCAGCCGCACTCCCGGGACAGAGACCCAGTACTTC	CASSRTPGTETQYF
TRBD2	TRBV12-3/TRBV12-4	many	TRBJ2-3	TGTGCCAGCAGCCCCGGGACTAGCGGGGGGTTTCGGGCCACAGATACGCAGTATTTT	CASSPGTSGGFRATDTQYF
TRBD1	TRBV5-1	few	TRBJ2-2	TGCGCCAGCAGCTTGGGGGGGACAGCGGACGGGGAGCTGTTTTTT	CASSLGGTADGELFF
.	TRBV2	few	TRBJ1-5	TGTGCCAGCAGTGAAGCGTTGGGGAGTCAGCCCCAGCATTTT	CASSEALGSQPQHF
.	TRBV7-2	many	TRBJ2-4	TGTGCCAGCAGCGGGGTAGCCAAAAACATTCAGTACTTC	CASSGVAKNIQYF
TRBD2	TRBV7-9	.	TRBJ2-7	TGTGCCAGCAGCCCACCGGGACTAGCGGTTCCCGCCTACGAGCAGTACTTC	CASSPPGLAVPAYEQYF
TRBD1	TRBV5-1	.	TRBJ1-4	TGCGCCAGTGCCGGACAGGGAGGACATGGGGAAAAACTGTTTTTT	CASAGQGGHGEKLFF
.	TRBV20-1	.	TRBJ2-2	TGCAGTGCTCCCCCCCCACGCCCCGGGGAGCTGCTTTTT	CSAPPPRPGELLF
TRBD1	TRBV5-1	many	TRBJ2-5	TGCGCCAGCAGAACCGGGACAGGCCAAGAGACCCAGTACTTC	CASRTGTGQETQYF
.	TRBV11-1	.	TRBJ2-5	TGTGCCAGCAGCTTAAGCCTAGCCTCCCAAGAGACCCAGTACTTC	CASSLSLASQETQYF
TRBD1	TRBV5-5	few	TRBJ2-3	TGTGCCAGCAGCTACCCCCTGACAGGGGTTAGCACAGATACGCAGTATTTT	CASSYPLTGVSTDTQYF
.	TRBV28	few	TRBJ2-7	TGTGCCAGCAGTTACTTCAGGGGTGCCGAGCAGTACTTC	CASSYFRGAEQYF
.	TRBV5-4	few	TRBJ1-4	TGTGCCAGCAGCATTACAGGGCTCGGTAATGAAAAACTGTTTTTT	CASSITGLGNEKLFF
.	TRBV6-2/TRBV6-3	.	TRBJ1-1	TGTGCCAGCAGTTACGGCAGATTGAACACTGAAGCTTTCTTT	CASSYGRLNTEAFF
.	TRBV30	.	TRBJ2-3	TGTGCCTGGAGTCCGACCCTCGGGGATGCGCAGTATTTT	CAWSPTLGDAQYF
TRBD1	TRBV11-2	many	TRBJ2-2	TGTGCCAGCTCACCAGGGGGAACCGGGGAGCTGTTTTTT	CASSPGGTGELFF
.	TRBV18	once	TRBJ2-5	TGTGCCGGCTCAATAACGGAGGGACAAGAGACCCAGTACTTC	CAGSITEGQETQYF
.	TRBV6-1	few	TRBJ2-7	TGTGCCAGCAGTGCCACAGGGTCCTACGAGCAGTACTTC	CASSATGSYEQYF
TRBD1	TRBV5-1	many	TRBJ2-7	TGCGCCAGCAGCGAAGACAGGGGATTCTACGAGCAGTACTTC	CASSEDRGFYEQYF
.	TRBV9	.	TRBJ2-7	TGTGCCAGCAGCGTAGATCTCGGGACTGGGTACGAGCAGTACTTC	CASSVDLGTGYEQYF
.	TRBV5-1	many	TRBJ1-1	TGCGCCAGCAGCTTGGACGCCGGTTACACTGAAGCTTTCTTT	CASSLDAGYTEAFF
TRBD2	TRBV5-1	few	TRBJ2-2	TGCGCCAGCAGCCCGCGGGAGGGTTCCACCGGGGAGCTGTTTTTT	CASSPREGSTGELFF
.	TRBV5-4	few	TRBJ1-4	TGTGCCAGCACCTCCTCGGGTAATGAAAAACTGTTTTTT	CASTSSGNEKLFF
.	TRBV2	.	TRBJ1-2	TGTGCCAGCAGTGAGGGGACATTACGCTATGGCTACACCTTC	CASSEGTLRYGYTF
.	TRBV2	many	TRBJ2-5	TGTGCCAGCAGTGAATACGGGGGCCAAGAGACCCAGTACTTC	CASSEYGGQETQYF
TRBD2	TRBV6-1	many	TRBJ2-7	TGTGCCAGCAGTGCTATAACTAGCGGGAGTTACGAGCAGTACTTC	CASSAITSGSYEQYF
.	TRBV3-1	many	TRBJ2-7	TGTGCCAGCAGCCAAGATCTTCGGACTGATTACGAGCAGTACTTC	CASSQDLRTDYEQYF
.	TRBV12-3/TRBV12-4	.	TRBJ2-2	TGTGCCAGCAGTTTAGCGGGGGGCGCTGCGAACACCGGGGAGCTGTTTTTT	CASSLAGGAANTGELFF
.	TRBV7-9	many	TRBJ2-7	TGTGCCAGCAGCTTCTCTCGGGGCGACGAGCAGTACTTC	CASSFSRGDEQYF
.	TRBV9	.	TRBJ2-3	TGTGCCAGCAGCGTATCTTTAGGTACGCAGTATTTT	CASSVSLGTQYF
TRBD1	TRBV30	many	TRBJ2-3	TGTGCCTGGAGCTTGGGACAGGGGGCCGGAGATACGCAGTATTTT	CAWSLGQGAGDTQYF
TRBD2	TRBV2	.	TRBJ2-7	TGTGCCAGCAGTTTACTAGCGGGAGAAACTTACGAGCAGTACTTC	CASSLLAGETYEQYF
.	TRBV3-1	many	TRBJ1-1	TGTGCCAGCAGCCAAGACAGAAAGAACACTGAAGCTTTCTTT	CASSQDRKNTEAFF
TRBD2	TRBV20-1	.	TRBJ2-1	TGCAGTGCTAGAATCCCCACTAGCGGGGACTACAATGAGCAGTTCTTC	CSARIPTSGDYNEQFF
.	TRBV7-3	many	TRBJ2-5	TGTGCCAGCAGCCTAGTCGCAGAAGAGACCCAGTACTTC	CASSLVAEETQYF
TRBD2	TRBV9	few	TRBJ2-3	TGTGCCAGCAGCGTAGGCGGGGGGGCTCATACGCAGTATTTT	CASSVGGGAHTQYF
.	TRBV12-5	few	TRBJ1-1	TGTGCTAGTGCCGCTCAACTGGTGAACACTGAAGCTTTCTTT	CASAAQLVNTEAFF
TRBD2	TRBV12-3/TRBV12-4	many	TRBJ2-3	TGTGCCTGGGGCGGGCGGGAGACAGATACGCAGTATTTT	CAWGGRETDTQYF
.	TRBV30	many	TRBJ1-1	TGTGCCTGGAGGATAGAGATGAACACTGAAGCTTTCTTT	CAWRIEMNTEAFF
.	TRBV25-1	.	TRBJ2-6	TGTGCCAGCAGTGAAAGTTTCTCTGGGGCCAACGTCCTGACTTTC	CASSESFSGANVLTF
.	TRBV6-1	many	TRBJ2-5	TGTGCCAGCAGTGAACATGGCGTGGCTCAAGAGACCCAGTACTTC	CASSEHGVAQETQYF
.	TRBV12-3/TRBV12-4	few	TRBJ1-4	TGTGCCAGCAGTTTAGCAGTGAATGAAAAACTGTTTTTT	CASSLAVNEKLFF
TRBD2	TRBV9	.	TRBJ2-7	TGTGCCAGCAGCCTCGGACTAGCGGCCTACGAGCAGTACTTC	CASSLGLAAYEQYF
TRBD1	TRBV12-5	few	TRBJ1-1	TGTGCTAGTGGTTTGTATACAGGGGGCCTCGGCGCTGAAGCTTTCTTT	CASGLYTGGLGAEAFF
.	TRBV4-1	.	TRBJ2-7	TGCGCCAGCAGCCAAGATCCGGCGAATTCCTACGAGCAGTACTTC	CASSQDPANSYEQYF
TRBD1	TRBV27	many	TRBJ2-1	TGTGCCAGCAGTCTCACCGGGACAGGGGGCTACAATGAGCAGTTCTTC	CASSLTGTGGYNEQFF